The entry that follows covers one T cell receptor (beta chain) sequence. The protocol was immunoSEQ multiplex PCR, while the TCRdb copy is restricted to in-frame clones and leaves out a portion. The sample lists 85,000 to 120,000 clones; 85% to 90% were seen once. The CDR3 length is 13 residues. Trimming cost V 3 bases and J 5 bases, with 8 bases left between them. Germline loops: CDR1 SGHNT, CDR2 YYREEE (reference sequence). The sample belongs to a study of blood T cell repertoires in COVID-19. The clonotype comes from a man aged 45-65 years with active or convalescent COVID-19. The chain carries TRBV5-4 and TRBJ2-2, with a weak D call TRBD2 (6 bases). Sequenced input: peripheral blood. The CDR3, as DNA: TGTGCCAGCAGCTCCGGGGGAACCGGGGAGCTGTTTTTT. Encoded protein: CASSSGGTGELFF.